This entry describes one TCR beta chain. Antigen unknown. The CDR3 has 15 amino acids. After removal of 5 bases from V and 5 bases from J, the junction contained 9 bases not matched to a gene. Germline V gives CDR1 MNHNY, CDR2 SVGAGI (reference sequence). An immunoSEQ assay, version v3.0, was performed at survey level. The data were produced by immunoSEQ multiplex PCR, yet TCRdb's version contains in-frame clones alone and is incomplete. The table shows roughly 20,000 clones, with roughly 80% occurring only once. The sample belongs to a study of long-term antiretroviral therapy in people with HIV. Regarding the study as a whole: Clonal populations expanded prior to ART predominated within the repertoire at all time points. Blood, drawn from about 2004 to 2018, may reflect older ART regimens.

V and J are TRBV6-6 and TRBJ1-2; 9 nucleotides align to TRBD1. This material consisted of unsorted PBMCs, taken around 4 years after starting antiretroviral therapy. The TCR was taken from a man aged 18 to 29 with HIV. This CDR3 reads CASSLEQGALYGYTF. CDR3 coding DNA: TGTGCCAGCAGTCTTGAACAGGGGGCCCTTTATGGCTACACCTTC.